The 15 T cell receptor beta chains in this list originate from one sample, sequenced in a study of T-cell memory formation after mild COVID-19. One entry per CDR3 protein results from TCRdb running MiXCR on the 5' RACE reads. The sample records about 470,000 distinct CDR3 sequences, around a quarter being singletons. The sample consisted of PBMCs or a T cell subset sorted from them (not recorded which). The source is an adult woman who had mild COVID-19 (a few samples of this study predate the infection). Cell type and time point are not known.

The chain couples TRBV7-6 to TRBJ2-7; 8 nucleotides line up with TRBD1. Germline V gene sequence: CDR1 SGHVS, CDR2 FNYEAQ. This CDR3 has 15 residues. V lost 5 bases, J lost 6 bases, and 12 bases stayed unmatched. The CDR3 sequence is CASSPQGGLPTEQYF. The CDR3 DNA reads TGTGCCAGCAGCCCACAGGGGGGTTTGCCGACCGAGCAGTACTTC.

This clonotype was found a few times. The chain joins TRBV3-2 to TRBJ2-7. TRBV3-2 is a pseudogene segment. CDR3 length equals 16 residues. The CDR3 is CASSQDLPPATYEQYV. The CDR3 DNA reads TGTGCCAGCAGCCAAGATTTACCGCCTGCTACCTACGAGCAGTACGTC.

This clonotype was observed a few times. This sequence joins TRBV5-5 and TRBJ1-5; no reliable D call. The CDR3 loop spans 15 amino acids. Looked up from germline, CDR1 is SGHKS and CDR2 is YYEKEE (reference sequence). V was cut by 2 bases and J by 3 bases, with 12 bases left in between. The CDR3 loop is CASSFGQSNNQPQHF. The DNA for the CDR3 is TGTGCCAGCAGCTTCGGTCAGTCTAACAATCAGCCCCAGCATTTT.

V is TRBV20-1 and J is TRBJ2-2; 10 bases fit TRBD2. The CDR3 has 14 amino acids. CDR1 and CDR2 from the germline V gene are DFQATT and SNEGSKA (reference sequence). J lost 4 bases, V lost 6 bases, and 5 bases had no gene match. The CDR3 loop reads CSAEREGLTGELFF. CDR3 coding DNA: TGCAGTGCCGAGCGGGAGGGCCTCACCGGGGAGCTGTTTTTT.

This clonotype has more than one count but fewer than ten. V usage is TRBV12-3 or TRBV12-4 and J usage is TRBJ1-3; D not resolved. V gave up 7 bases and J gave up 3 bases, with 7 bases separating them. This CDR3 has 12 amino acids. CDR3 in amino acids: CASNFGGNTIYF. The CDR3 DNA is TGTGCCAGCAATTTCGGTGGAAACACCATATATTTT.

This clonotype was seen more than once but under ten times. The DNA of the CDR3 is TGTGCCAGTTCCGACACAGGTACCTCTGGGGCCAACGTCCTGACTTTC. Translating gives CASSDTGTSGANVLTF. The chain carries TRBV19 and TRBJ2-6, with D possibly matching TRBD1 (5 bases). The CDR3 is 16 residues long. Trimming pared 8 bases from V and 0 bases from J, leaving 14 bases between. Germline lookup yields CDR1 LNHDA and CDR2 SQIVND (reference sequence). The entire variable domain, with the rest obtained from reference TRBV19 and TRBJ2-6, is as follows: DGGITQSPKYLFRKEGQNVTLSCEQNLNHDAMYWYRQDPGQGLRLIYYSQIVNDFQKGDIAEGYSVSREKKESFPLTVTSAQKNPTAFYLCASSDTGTSGANVLTFGAGSRLTVL.

This chain connects TRBV29-1 to TRBJ2-3, with 12 bases that match TRBD2. The CDR3 spans 13 residues. Germline-derived CDR1 and CDR2 are SQVTM and ANQGSEA. In DNA form, the CDR3 reads TGCACCCTTGCTAGCGGGGGGGCAGATACGCAGTATTTT. The encoded protein is CTLASGGADTQYF.

The chain has TRBV9 and TRBJ2-3, with TRBD2 identical over 7 bases. The ends lost 0 bases at V and 3 bases at J; junction bases unmatched: 4. The germline gives CDR1 SGDLS, CDR2 YYNGEE. The CDR3 runs 15 residues. The CDR3 DNA reads TGTGCCAGCAGCGTAGAAGGGAGGGGAACAGATACGCAGTATTTT. Residues: CASSVEGRGTDTQYF.

The DNA of the CDR3 is TGTGCCAGCAGCGCCCTATTATTAGCGGGCCAAGAGACCCAGTACTTC. It translates to CASSALLLAGQETQYF. The chain employs TRBV9 and TRBJ2-5; 7 nucleotides line up with TRBD2. Looked up from germline, CDR1 is SGDLS and CDR2 is YYNGEE. V was pared by 3 bases and J by 1 base, with 9 bases of the junction left unmatched. This CDR3 is built from 16 residues.

The chain carries TRBV9 and TRBJ1-2; 8 bases agree with TRBD1. The CDR3 consists of 12 residues. V dropped 5 bases and J dropped 8; count of bases not matched to a gene: 5. Germline CDR1 and CDR2: SGDLS and YYNGEE. Here the CDR3 DNA reads TGTGCCAGCAGGCGAACAGGGGGAGGCTACACCTTC. This codes for CASRRTGGGYTF.

The chain recombines TRBV18 with TRBJ2-7, with 10 bases identical to TRBD2. Germline V CDR1 and CDR2: KGHSH, LQKENI. Germline trimming cut 3 bases from V and 5 bases from J; bases unmatched to any gene: 4. There are 14 residues in the CDR3. CDR3: CASSPSGGMNEQYF. CDR3 in DNA: TGTGCCAGCTCACCTAGCGGGGGGATGAACGAGCAGTACTTC.

CDR3 region: CASSSGTDNEKLFF. CDR3 DNA sequence: TGCGCCAGCAGCTCCGGGACAGATAATGAAAAACTGTTTTTT. V gene TRBV5-1 combines with J gene TRBJ1-4, with TRBD1 identical over 7 bases. V lost 3 bases and J lost 4; bases outside the gene matches: 3. The CDR3 extends over 14 amino acids. Germline assignment: CDR1 SGHRS and CDR2 YFSETQ. The full variable domain, in which reference TRBV5-1 and TRBJ1-4 provide the parts outside the CDR3, is KAGVTQTPRYLIKTRGQQVTLSCSPISGHRSVSWYQQTPGQGLQFLFEYFSETQRNKGNFPGRFSGRQFSNSRSEMNVSTLELGDSALYLCASSSGTDNEKLFFGSGTQLSVL.

The chain has TRBV9 and TRBJ2-2, with D possibly matching TRBD1 (5 bases). The V end lost 4 bases, the J end lost 9 bases, and 13 bases lay between the germline ends. CDR1 is SGDLS and CDR2 is YYNGEE in the germline V gene. The CDR3 covers 13 residues. The CDR3 DNA sequence: TGTGCCAGCAGCAACGACAGAAACCGGGAGCTGTTTTTT. Its protein is CASSNDRNRELFF.

The CDR3 DNA follows: TGTGCCAGCAGCTTAGGATGGGCACTCACAGATACGCAGTATTTT. Protein sequence: CASSLGWALTDTQYF. The V call is TRBV7-2, the J call TRBJ2-3, with D hard to call. With 1 base removed from V and 2 bases from J, the gap between germline ends came to 10 bases. CDR3 length: 15 amino acids. Per the germline V gene, CDR1 is SGHTA and CDR2 is FQGNSA.

The chain combines TRBV2 with TRBJ1-1; D is unresolved. V dropped 7 bases and J dropped 2 bases, with 11 bases sitting between them. CDR3 length: 13 residues. CDR1 is SNHLY, CDR2 FYNNEI, per germline. The CDR3 DNA reads TGTGCCAGCATTTGGTTGCTTAACACTGAAGCTTTCTTT. This encodes CASIWLLNTEAFF.